This T cell receptor (beta chain) was sequenced in a study of neoadjuvant nivolumab and ipilimumab in lung cancer. General study results and limits: Higher pretherapy blood TCR richness went with higher resected-tumor richness. Compared with tumor-adjacent uninvolved lung, resected tumors showed greater richness and clonality.

Unmatched junction bases numbered 11, after V lost 3 bases and J lost 6 bases. CDR1 is SGHTA, CDR2 FQGNSA, per germline. The CDR3 consists of 16 residues. Using immunoSEQ multiplex PCR, the repertoire was profiled, and TCRdb retains in-frame clones only, with some absent. The top ten clones hold roughly 3.3% of a sample with 39,000 or so clones, roughly 89% of them seen once. Note on this clone: Its antigen is unknown.

The receptor was isolated from an adult with non-small cell lung cancer. The genes are TRBV7-2 and TRBJ2-3, with TRBD2 matching 8 bases. This specimen was peripheral blood, taken before neoadjuvant nivolumab, alone or with ipilimumab. The CDR3 sequence: CASSLYRVLAGDTQYF. The CDR3 coding sequence is TGTGCCAGCAGCTTGTACAGGGTTCTAGCGGGTGATACGCAGTATTTT.